The 5 T cell receptor beta chains below all came from one sample that was sequenced in a study of control samples from healthy donors and cancer patients. The data were produced by immunoSEQ multiplex PCR, yet TCRdb's version contains in-frame clones alone and is incomplete. Among under 150,000 clones listed, about 88% were seen once. Material for sequencing was blood. All receptors come from a woman under 40 in good health.

The genes are TRBV28 and TRBJ2-5; TRBD1 aligns across 8 bases. The CDR3 is 15 residues long. The V gene's germline CDR1 is MDHEN and CDR2 SYDVKM. Trimming at V came to 5 bases and at J to 5 bases, leaving 10 bases not matched to a gene. The CDR3 spells CASSPAVRQGETQYF. Here the CDR3 DNA reads TGTGCCAGCAGTCCCGCCGTTCGACAGGGGGAGACCCAGTACTTC.

The CDR3 protein is CASSGLAGEKQYF. The CDR3 DNA sequence: TGTGCCAGCAGTGGACTAGCGGGAGAGAAGCAGTACTTC. V gene TRBV27 combines with J gene TRBJ2-7, with 13 bases aligning to TRBD2. J was trimmed by 8 bases and V by 5 bases; bases with no gene match: 3. CDR1 is MNHEY and CDR2 is SMNVEV in the germline V gene (reference sequence). The CDR3 sequence is 13 residues long.

The chain employs TRBV30 and TRBJ1-2, with D unclear. Trimming cost V 3 bases and J 4 bases, with 6 bases left between them. Looked up from germline, CDR1 is GTSNPN and CDR2 is SVGIG (reference sequence). The CDR3 length is 11 residues. For the CDR3, the DNA is TGTGCCTGGAGCCCCACCTATGGCTACACCTTC. It yields the protein CAWSPTYGYTF.

J is TRBJ1-1 and V is TRBV6-5, with a weak D call TRBD1 (6 bases). V was trimmed by 6 bases and J by 4 bases, leaving 12 bases between them. Germline CDR1 and CDR2: MNHEY and SVGAGI. The CDR3 has 13 amino acids. CDR3: CASSDRMVTEAFF. The CDR3 coding sequence is TGTGCCAGCAGCGACAGGATGGTCACTGAAGCTTTCTTT.

This clone was counted once. The chain employs TRBV7-9 and TRBJ1-4; 11 bases match TRBD1. The trim removed 3 bases at V and 7 bases at J, leaving 4 bases unmatched. This CDR3 contains 15 residues. Germline V gene data show CDR1 as SEHNR and CDR2 as FQNEAQ (reference sequence). The CDR3 protein is CASSFGQGAGEKLFF. DNA for the CDR3: TGTGCCAGCAGCTTCGGACAGGGGGCTGGTGAAAAACTGTTTTTT. Together with reference TRBV7-9 and TRBJ1-4, the CDR3 gives the full variable domain: DTGVSQNPRHKITKRGQNVTFRCDPISEHNRLYWYRQTLGQGPEFLTYFQNEAQLEKSRLLSDRFSAERPKGSFSTLEIQRTEQGDSAMYLCASSFGQGAGEKLFFGSGTQLSVL.